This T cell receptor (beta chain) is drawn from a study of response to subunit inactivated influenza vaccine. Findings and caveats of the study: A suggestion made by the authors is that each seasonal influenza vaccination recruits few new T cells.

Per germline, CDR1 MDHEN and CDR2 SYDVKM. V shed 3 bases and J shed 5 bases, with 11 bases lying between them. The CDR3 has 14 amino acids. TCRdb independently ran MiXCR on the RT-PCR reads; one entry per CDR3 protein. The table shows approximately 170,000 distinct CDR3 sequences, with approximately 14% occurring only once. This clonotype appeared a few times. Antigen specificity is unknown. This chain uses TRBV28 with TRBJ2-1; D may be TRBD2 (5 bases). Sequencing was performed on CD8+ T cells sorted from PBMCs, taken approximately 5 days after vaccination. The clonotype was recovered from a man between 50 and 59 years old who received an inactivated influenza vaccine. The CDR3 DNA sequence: TGTGCCAGCAGTTTTTTGGACGGGGACAATGAGCAGTTCTTC. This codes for CASSFLDGDNEQFF.